A selection of T cell receptor beta chains follows, all from one sample in a study of cytomegalovirus exposure and HLA in healthy donors. Assay: immunoSEQ multiplex PCR; the TCRdb copy retains only in-frame clones and omits some. Of fewer than 140,000 clones listed, roughly 80% were seen once; the top ten hold roughly 3.7%. The sequenced material came from PBMCs. The receptors were gathered from a man aged 55 to 70 in good health and CMV-seronegative. CDR3s include the opening cysteine and the closing phenylalanine or tryptophan. The order of the fields is D gene, J gene, clone size, V gene, CDR3 protein, CDR3 DNA. A D gene is named only where the DNA matches it firmly. Clone size appears in some rows only: once, few, many, or a class for an expanded clone.

d_call: NA; j_call: TRBJ2-1; clone_size: NA; v_call: TRBV18; cdr3_aa: CASSPPFGGVGNEQFF; cdr3_nt: TGTGCCAGCTCACCACCGTTTGGAGGGGTGGGCAATGAGCAGTTCTTC
d_call: NA; j_call: TRBJ2-5; clone_size: NA; v_call: TRBV7-9; cdr3_aa: CSSSPSSETQYF; cdr3_nt: TGTTCCAGCAGCCCGTCCTCAGAGACCCAGTACTTC
d_call: TRBD1; j_call: TRBJ1-2; clone_size: NA; v_call: TRBV7-2; cdr3_aa: CASSGGQTLYGYTF; cdr3_nt: TGTGCCAGCAGCGGGGGACAGACCCTCTATGGCTACACCTTC
d_call: TRBD1; j_call: TRBJ1-2; clone_size: NA; v_call: TRBV9; cdr3_aa: CASSPPWTGTYGYTF; cdr3_nt: TGTGCCAGCAGCCCGCCATGGACAGGGACCTATGGCTACACCTTC
d_call: TRBD2; j_call: TRBJ2-3; clone_size: NA; v_call: TRBV19; cdr3_aa: CASSIGGLKDSADTQYF; cdr3_nt: TGTGCCAGTAGTATCGGGGGGTTGAAGGATTCGGCAGATACGCAGTATTTT
d_call: TRBD1; j_call: TRBJ1-2; clone_size: NA; v_call: TRBV28; cdr3_aa: CASSPQTGAPGYYTF; cdr3_nt: TGTGCCAGCAGTCCACAAACAGGGGCCCCAGGGTACTACACCTTC
d_call: NA; j_call: TRBJ2-3; clone_size: NA; v_call: TRBV5-6; cdr3_aa: CASSLASAHATQYF; cdr3_nt: TGTGCCAGCAGCTTGGCTAGCGCCCACGCTACGCAGTATTTT
d_call: NA; j_call: TRBJ1-1; clone_size: NA; v_call: TRBV29-1; cdr3_aa: CSVKDVGGGTGTEAFF; cdr3_nt: TGCAGCGTCAAGGACGTCGGGGGGGGAACGGGGACTGAAGCTTTCTTT
d_call: NA; j_call: TRBJ2-1; clone_size: NA; v_call: TRBV28; cdr3_aa: CASSSPGKGRNEQFF; cdr3_nt: TGTGCCAGCAGTTCCCCGGGTAAGGGGCGCAATGAGCAGTTCTTC
d_call: TRBD1; j_call: TRBJ1-4; clone_size: once; v_call: TRBV7-2; cdr3_aa: CASSQQGAANEKLFF; cdr3_nt: TGTGCCAGCAGCCAACAGGGGGCTGCTAATGAAAAACTGTTTTTT
d_call: NA; j_call: TRBJ1-1; clone_size: few; v_call: TRBV19; cdr3_aa: CASSTPDSLNTEAFF; cdr3_nt: TGTGCCAGTAGTACCCCGGACAGCCTGAACACTGAAGCTTTCTTT
d_call: NA; j_call: TRBJ2-5; clone_size: NA; v_call: TRBV5-1; cdr3_aa: CASSLAETQYF; cdr3_nt: TGCGCCAGCAGCTTGGCGGAGACCCAGTACTTC
d_call: TRBD1; j_call: TRBJ1-3; clone_size: NA; v_call: TRBV4-3; cdr3_aa: CASSQEDRDSTIYF; cdr3_nt: TGCGCCAGCAGCCAAGAAGACAGGGACAGCACCATATATTTT
d_call: TRBD1; j_call: TRBJ1-4; clone_size: few; v_call: TRBV5-4; cdr3_aa: CASRPGTGNEKLFF; cdr3_nt: TGTGCCAGCAGGCCCGGGACAGGGAATGAAAAACTGTTTTTT
d_call: TRBD2; j_call: TRBJ2-7; clone_size: NA; v_call: TRBV5-1; cdr3_aa: CASSLAVLAGGYGQYF; cdr3_nt: TGCGCCAGCAGCTTGGCGGTGTTAGCGGGAGGGTACGGGCAGTACTTC
d_call: NA; j_call: TRBJ2-1; clone_size: NA; v_call: TRBV18; cdr3_aa: CASSPPGGILYNEQFF; cdr3_nt: TGTGCCAGCTCACCACCAGGAGGGATCCTCTACAATGAGCAGTTCTTC
d_call: NA; j_call: TRBJ1-2; clone_size: NA; v_call: TRBV5-4; cdr3_aa: CASSLQGVHGYTF; cdr3_nt: TGTGCCAGCAGCTTACAGGGTGTTCATGGCTACACCTTC
d_call: NA; j_call: TRBJ1-6; clone_size: NA; v_call: TRBV2; cdr3_aa: CASTLGAKNSPLHF; cdr3_nt: TGTGCCAGCACGTTAGGAGCCAAGAATTCACCCCTCCACTTT
d_call: NA; j_call: TRBJ1-5; clone_size: NA; v_call: TRBV27; cdr3_aa: CASSPGNPSNQPQHF; cdr3_nt: TGTGCCAGCAGTCCAGGGAACCCTAGCAATCAGCCCCAGCATTTT
d_call: TRBD2; j_call: TRBJ2-2; clone_size: NA; v_call: TRBV4-3; cdr3_aa: CASKRLAGDTGELFF; cdr3_nt: TGCGCCAGCAAAAGACTAGCGGGGGACACCGGGGAGCTGTTTTTT
d_call: NA; j_call: TRBJ1-2; clone_size: few; v_call: TRBV5-1; cdr3_aa: CASSLDEGDGYTF; cdr3_nt: TGCGCCAGCAGCTTGGACGAGGGGGATGGCTACACCTTC
d_call: NA; j_call: TRBJ1-1; clone_size: once; v_call: TRBV7-2; cdr3_aa: CASSSQQPTVAEAFF; cdr3_nt: TGTGCCAGCAGCTCCCAGCAGCCCACAGTCGCTGAAGCTTTCTTT
d_call: TRBD2; j_call: TRBJ2-5; clone_size: NA; v_call: TRBV28; cdr3_aa: CASSSAGQLQETQYF; cdr3_nt: TGTGCCAGCAGCTCAGCGGGGCAACTCCAAGAGACCCAGTACTTC
d_call: TRBD1; j_call: TRBJ1-1; clone_size: NA; v_call: TRBV9; cdr3_aa: CASSPQGGQSNTEAFF; cdr3_nt: TGTGCCAGCAGCCCCCAGGGGGGACAATCGAACACTGAAGCTTTCTTT
d_call: NA; j_call: TRBJ1-1; clone_size: NA; v_call: TRBV19; cdr3_aa: CASSLLGVNTEAFF; cdr3_nt: TGTGCCAGTAGTCTCCTGGGAGTGAACACTGAAGCTTTCTTT